Given below is one T cell receptor beta chain in context. Its antigen is undetermined. The entry originates in a study of shared clonotypes between healthy human individuals. Whole-study results and caveats: A few donors had 4% to 6.5% of their naive CD4 clonotypes in common. An effect of sequencing depth on clonotype sharing among donors was expected.

The germline V and J ends were trimmed by 6 bases and 7 bases, with 8 bases remaining between them. Germline V gene sequence: CDR1 SGHRS, CDR2 YFSETQ. CDR3 size: 10 residues. The deep-level immunoSEQ assay was used. TCRdb's table, derived via immunoSEQ multiplex PCR, lists solely in-frame clones and lacks some. The sample has some 2,500,000 clones; 80% to 95% are singletons. The gene calls are TRBV5-1 and TRBJ2-7, with unresolved D. The sequence came from a young man in good health. Some clones in this sample may be carry-over from other donors' samples. The sequenced sample was naive CD4+ T cells from PBMCs. The sample's subset: CD45RA+ positively selected. For the CDR3, the DNA is TGCGCCAGCAACGGGTATGAGCAGTACTTC. Protein sequence: CASNGYEQYF.